This TCR beta chain is from a study of early T cells in non-severe SARS-CoV-2 infection. V was cut by 3 bases and J by 1 base, with 13 bases left in between. Germline V lookup: CDR1 DFQATT, CDR2 SNEGSKA (reference sequence). The CDR3 spans 15 residues. This clonotype was counted at least ten times. Each CDR3 protein is one row after TCRdb ran MiXCR on the 5' RACE reads. Among around 62,000 distinct CDR3 sequences listed, around 4.7% were seen once. This TCR was sampled from an adult who was a healthcare worker with PCR-confirmed SARS-CoV-2 infection or an uninfected control (not recorded which). The chain combines TRBV20-1 with TRBJ2-1; D may correspond to TRBD1 or TRBD2 (6 bases each). Sequencing used whole blood. The CDR3 coding sequence is TGCAGTGCTAGGGTTAGGGGGAGGTCCTACAATGAGCAGTTCTTC. Translating gives CSARVRGRSYNEQFF.